This record concerns one T cell receptor (beta chain) sequence. The data were taken from a study of blood T cell repertoires in COVID-19. Study overall: Collection of acute and convalescent COVID-19 samples took place in the United States, Italy and Spain.

In the original analysis: Estimated nucleated cell counts came from reference gene primer amplification. Data came from immunoSEQ multiplex PCR; TCRdb stores just in-frame clones and leaves some out. That table gives V, J and clone size, and the DNA gave D and trimming. This sample has approximately 190,000 clones, with around 86% found just once. Germline lookup yields CDR1 SGDLS and CDR2 YYNGEE. This CDR3 is 13 amino acids long. V was trimmed by 0 bases and J by 4 bases, leaving 7 bases between them. Sample: PBMCs or T cells enriched from blood (not recorded which). The chain has TRBV9 and TRBJ2-5; D not certain. This clonotype was obtained from a woman between 35 and 50 years old in a cohort exposed to, infected with or recovered from COVID-19 (not recorded which). The CDR3 region has the DNA TGTGCCAGCAGCGTAGGAAGCGCAGAGACCCAGTACTTC. As protein: CASSVGSAETQYF. Supplemented by reference TRBV9 and TRBJ2-5, the full variable domain reads DSGVTQTPKHLITATGQRVTLRCSPRSGDLSVYWYQQSLDQGLQFLIQYYNGEERAKGNILERFSAQQFPDLHSELNLSSLELGDSALYFCASSVGSAETQYFGPGTRLLVL.